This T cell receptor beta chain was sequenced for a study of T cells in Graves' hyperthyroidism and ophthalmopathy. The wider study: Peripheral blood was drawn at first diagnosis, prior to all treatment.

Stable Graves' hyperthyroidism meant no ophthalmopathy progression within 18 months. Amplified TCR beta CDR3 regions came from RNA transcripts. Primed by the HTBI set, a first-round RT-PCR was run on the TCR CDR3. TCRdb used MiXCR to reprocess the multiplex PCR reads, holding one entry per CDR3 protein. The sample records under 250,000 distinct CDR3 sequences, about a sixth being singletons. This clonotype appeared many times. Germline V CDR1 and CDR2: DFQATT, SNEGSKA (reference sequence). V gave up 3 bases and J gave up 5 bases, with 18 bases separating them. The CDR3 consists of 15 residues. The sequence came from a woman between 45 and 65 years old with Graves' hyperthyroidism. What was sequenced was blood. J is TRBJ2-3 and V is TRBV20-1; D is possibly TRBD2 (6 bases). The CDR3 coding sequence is TGCAGTGCTAGCCGCGTCGGGAGAGGGAAAGATACGCAGTATTTT. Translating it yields CSASRVGRGKDTQYF.